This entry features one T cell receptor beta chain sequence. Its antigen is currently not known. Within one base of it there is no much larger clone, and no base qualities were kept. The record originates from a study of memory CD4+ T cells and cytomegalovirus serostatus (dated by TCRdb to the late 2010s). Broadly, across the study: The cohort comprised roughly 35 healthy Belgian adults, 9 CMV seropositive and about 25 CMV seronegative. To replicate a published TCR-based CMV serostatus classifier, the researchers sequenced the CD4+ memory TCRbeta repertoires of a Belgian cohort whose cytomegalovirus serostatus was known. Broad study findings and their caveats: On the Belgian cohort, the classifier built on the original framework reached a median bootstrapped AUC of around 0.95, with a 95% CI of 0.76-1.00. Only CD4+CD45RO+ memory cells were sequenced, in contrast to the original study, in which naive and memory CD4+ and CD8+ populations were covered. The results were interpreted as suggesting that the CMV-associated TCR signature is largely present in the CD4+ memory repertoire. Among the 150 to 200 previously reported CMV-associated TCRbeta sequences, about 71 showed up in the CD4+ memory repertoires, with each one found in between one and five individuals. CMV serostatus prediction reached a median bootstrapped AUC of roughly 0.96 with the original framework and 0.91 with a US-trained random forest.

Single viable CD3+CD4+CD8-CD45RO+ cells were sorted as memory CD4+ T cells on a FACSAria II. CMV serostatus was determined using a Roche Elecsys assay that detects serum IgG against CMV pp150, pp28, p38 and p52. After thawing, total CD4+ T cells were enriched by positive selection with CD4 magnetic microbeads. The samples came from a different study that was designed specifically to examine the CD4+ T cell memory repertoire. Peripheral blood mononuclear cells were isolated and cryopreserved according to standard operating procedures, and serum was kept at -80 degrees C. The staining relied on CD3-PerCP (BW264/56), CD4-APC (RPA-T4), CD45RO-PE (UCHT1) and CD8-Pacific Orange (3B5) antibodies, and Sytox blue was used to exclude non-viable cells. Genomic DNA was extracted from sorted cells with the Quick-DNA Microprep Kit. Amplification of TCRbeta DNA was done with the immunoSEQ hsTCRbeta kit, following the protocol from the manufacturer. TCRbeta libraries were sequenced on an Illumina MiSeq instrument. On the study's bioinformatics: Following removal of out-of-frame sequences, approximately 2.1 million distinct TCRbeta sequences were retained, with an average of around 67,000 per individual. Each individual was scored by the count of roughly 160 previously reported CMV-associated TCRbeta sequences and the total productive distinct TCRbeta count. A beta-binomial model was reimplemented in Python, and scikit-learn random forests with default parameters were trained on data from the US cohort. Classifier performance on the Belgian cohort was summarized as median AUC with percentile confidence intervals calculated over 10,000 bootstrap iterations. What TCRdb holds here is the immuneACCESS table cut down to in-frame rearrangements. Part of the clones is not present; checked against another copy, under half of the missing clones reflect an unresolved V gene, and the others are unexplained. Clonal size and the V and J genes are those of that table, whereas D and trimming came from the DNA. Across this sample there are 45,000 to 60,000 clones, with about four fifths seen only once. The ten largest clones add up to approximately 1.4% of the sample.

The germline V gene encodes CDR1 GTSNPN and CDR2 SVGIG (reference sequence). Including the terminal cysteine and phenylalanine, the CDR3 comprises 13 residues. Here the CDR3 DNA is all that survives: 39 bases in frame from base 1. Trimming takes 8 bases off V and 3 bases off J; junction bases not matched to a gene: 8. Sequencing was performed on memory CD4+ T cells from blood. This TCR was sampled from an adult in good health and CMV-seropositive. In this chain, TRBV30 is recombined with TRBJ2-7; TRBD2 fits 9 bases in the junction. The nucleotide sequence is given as TGTGCCGGTACTAGCGGGCGGCTCTACGAGCAGTACTTC. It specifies CAGTSGRLYEQYF. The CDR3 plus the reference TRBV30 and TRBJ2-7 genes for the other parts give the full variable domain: SQTIHQWPATLVQPVGSPLSLECTVEGTSNPNLYWYRQAAGRGLQLLFYSVGIGQISSEVPQNLSASRPQDRQFILSSKKLLLSDSGFYLCAGTSGRLYEQYFGPGTRLTVT.